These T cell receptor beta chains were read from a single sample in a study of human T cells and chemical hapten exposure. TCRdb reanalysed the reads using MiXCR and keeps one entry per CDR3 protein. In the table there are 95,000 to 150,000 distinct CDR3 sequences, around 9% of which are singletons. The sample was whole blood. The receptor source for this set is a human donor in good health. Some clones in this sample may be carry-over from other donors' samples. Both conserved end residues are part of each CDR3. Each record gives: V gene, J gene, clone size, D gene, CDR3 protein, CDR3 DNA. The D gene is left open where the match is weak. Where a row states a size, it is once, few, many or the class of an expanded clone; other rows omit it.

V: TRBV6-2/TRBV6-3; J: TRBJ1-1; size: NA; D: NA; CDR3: CASSTWIEVFF; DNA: TGTGCCAGCAGTACCTGGATTGAAGTTTTCTTT
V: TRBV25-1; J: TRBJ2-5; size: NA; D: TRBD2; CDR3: CASSEQGGQETQYF; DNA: TGTGCCAGCAGTGAACAGGGAGGGCAAGAGACCCAGTACTTC
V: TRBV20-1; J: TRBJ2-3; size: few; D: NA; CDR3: CSAREGGYRQYF; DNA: TGCAGTGCTAGAGAGGGTGGCTATAGGCAGTATTTT
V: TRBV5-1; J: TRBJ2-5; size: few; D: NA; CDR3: CASKGEETQYF; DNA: TGCGCCAGCAAGGGGGAAGAGACCCAGTACTTC
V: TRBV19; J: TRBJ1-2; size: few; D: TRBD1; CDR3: CASSSPTQGIYYGYTF; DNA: TGTGCCAGTAGTTCTCCGACACAGGGGATCTACTATGGCTACACCTTC
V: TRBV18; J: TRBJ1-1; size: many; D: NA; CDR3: CASSPRGWNTEAFF; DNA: TGTGCCAGCTCACCAAGAGGGTGGAACACTGAAGCTTTCTTT
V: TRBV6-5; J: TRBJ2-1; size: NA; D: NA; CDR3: CASRRFRSSYNEQFF; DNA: TGTGCCAGCAGGCGGTTTCGGAGCTCCTACAATGAGCAGTTCTTC
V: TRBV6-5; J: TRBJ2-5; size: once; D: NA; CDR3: CASSYSPQGGRETQYF; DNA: TGTGCCAGCAGTTACTCCCCTCAGGGGGGTAGGGAGACCCAGTACTTC
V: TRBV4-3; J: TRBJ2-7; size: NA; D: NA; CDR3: CASSQETERSYEQYF; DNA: TGCGCCAGCAGCCAAGAGACAGAAAGGTCGTACGAGCAGTACTTC
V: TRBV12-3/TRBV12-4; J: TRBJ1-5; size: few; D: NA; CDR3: CASSPSPGDDSNQPQHF; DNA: TGTGCCAGCAGTCCATCCCCAGGGGATGATAGCAATCAGCCCCAGCATTTT
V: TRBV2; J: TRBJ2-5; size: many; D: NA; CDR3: CASWGPTGFQETQYF; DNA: TGTGCCAGCTGGGGCCCCACCGGATTCCAAGAGACCCAGTACTTC
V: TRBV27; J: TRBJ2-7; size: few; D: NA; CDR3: CASRTGTASYEQYF; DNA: TGTGCCAGCAGGACCGGGACTGCCTCCTACGAGCAGTACTTC
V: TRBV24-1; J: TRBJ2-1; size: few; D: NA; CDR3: CATSDSGLGNEQFF; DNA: TGTGCCACCAGTGATTCCGGACTGGGCAATGAGCAGTTCTTC
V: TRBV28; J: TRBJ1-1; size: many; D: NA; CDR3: CASSLLNTEAFF; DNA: TGTGCCAGCAGCTTGCTTAACACTGAAGCTTTCTTT
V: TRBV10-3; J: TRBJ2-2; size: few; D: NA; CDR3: CAISGARENTGELFF; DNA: TGTGCCATCAGTGGGGCCAGGGAGAACACCGGGGAGCTGTTTTTT
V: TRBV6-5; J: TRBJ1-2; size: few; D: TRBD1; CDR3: CASSYSLHPDRGFGYTF; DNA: TGTGCCAGCAGTTACTCCCTTCACCCGGACAGGGGGTTTGGCTACACCTTC
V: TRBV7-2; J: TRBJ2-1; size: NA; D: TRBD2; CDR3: CASGRGDYNEQFF; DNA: TGTGCGAGCGGGAGGGGTGACTACAATGAGCAGTTCTTC
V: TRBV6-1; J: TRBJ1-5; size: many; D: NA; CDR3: CASSEGFGGMNQPQHF; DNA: TGTGCCAGCAGTGAAGGGTTTGGGGGAATGAATCAGCCCCAGCATTTT
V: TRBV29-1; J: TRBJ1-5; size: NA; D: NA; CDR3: CSAYIDLEQPQHF; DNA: TGCAGCGCTTATATCGACTTAGAGCAGCCCCAGCATTTT
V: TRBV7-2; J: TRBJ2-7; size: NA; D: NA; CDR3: CASSFQGYEQYF; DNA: TGTGCCAGCAGCTTTCAGGGATACGAGCAGTACTTC
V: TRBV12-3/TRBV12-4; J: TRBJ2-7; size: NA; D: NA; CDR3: CASSSGHLYEQYF; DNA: TGTGCCAGCAGTTCGGGACACTTATACGAGCAGTACTTC
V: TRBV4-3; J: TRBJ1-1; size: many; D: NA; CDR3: CASSQDGAGTEAFF; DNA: TGCGCCAGCAGCCAAGATGGGGCTGGCACTGAAGCTTTCTTT
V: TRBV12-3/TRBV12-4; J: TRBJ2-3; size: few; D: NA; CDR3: CASGEGTGTQYF; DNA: TGTGCCAGCGGGGAAGGGACGGGTACGCAGTATTTT
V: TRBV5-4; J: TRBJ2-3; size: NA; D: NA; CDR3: CASSLSYTYTQYF; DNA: TGTGCCAGCAGCTTGTCTTACACATATACGCAGTATTTT
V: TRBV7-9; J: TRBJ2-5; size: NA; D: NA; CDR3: CASSPHRRKQETQYF; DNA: TGTGCCAGCAGCCCGCATCGACGGAAACAAGAGACCCAGTACTTC
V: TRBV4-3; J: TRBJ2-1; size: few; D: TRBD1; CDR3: CASSQVSGQGYNEQFF; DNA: TGCGCCAGCAGCCAAGTTTCAGGACAGGGGTACAATGAGCAGTTCTTC
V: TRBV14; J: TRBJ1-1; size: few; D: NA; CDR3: CASSQGREAFF; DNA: TGTGCCAGCAGCCAGGGACGGGAGGCTTTCTTT
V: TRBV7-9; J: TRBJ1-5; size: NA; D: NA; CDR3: CASSSTRAANQPQHF; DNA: TGTGCCAGCAGCTCCACCAGGGCCGCTAATCAGCCCCAGCATTTT
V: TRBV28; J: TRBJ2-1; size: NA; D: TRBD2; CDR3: CASSYPGLAGRQSSYNEQFF; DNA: TGTGCCAGCAGTTACCCGGGACTAGCGGGCCGTCAGAGCTCCTACAATGAGCAGTTCTTC
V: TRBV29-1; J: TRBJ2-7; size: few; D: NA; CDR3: CSVSLAPFSYEQYF; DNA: TGCAGCGTTTCCCTAGCGCCATTCTCCTACGAGCAGTACTTC
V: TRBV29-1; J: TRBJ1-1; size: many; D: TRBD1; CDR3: CSVEMTGTYTEAFF; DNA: TGCAGCGTTGAGATGACAGGGACTTACACTGAAGCTTTCTTT